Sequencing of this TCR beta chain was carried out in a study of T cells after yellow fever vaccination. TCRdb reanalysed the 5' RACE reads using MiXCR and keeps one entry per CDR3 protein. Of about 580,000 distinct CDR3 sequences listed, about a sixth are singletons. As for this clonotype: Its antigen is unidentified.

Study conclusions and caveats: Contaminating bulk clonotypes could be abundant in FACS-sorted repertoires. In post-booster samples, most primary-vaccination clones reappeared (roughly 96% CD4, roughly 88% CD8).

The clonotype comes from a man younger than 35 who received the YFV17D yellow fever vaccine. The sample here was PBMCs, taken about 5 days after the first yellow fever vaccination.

CDR3 region: CASSPGLLGYNEQFF. CDR3 nucleotide sequence: TGTGCCAGCAGTCCGGGACTATTGGGGTACAATGAGCAGTTCTTC. V and J are TRBV3-1 and TRBJ2-1; 7 bases match TRBD2. Germline V gene lookup returns CDR1 LGHDT and CDR2 YNNKEL (reference sequence). This CDR3 contains 15 residues. V gave up 6 bases and J gave up 4 bases; unmatched junction bases: 9.